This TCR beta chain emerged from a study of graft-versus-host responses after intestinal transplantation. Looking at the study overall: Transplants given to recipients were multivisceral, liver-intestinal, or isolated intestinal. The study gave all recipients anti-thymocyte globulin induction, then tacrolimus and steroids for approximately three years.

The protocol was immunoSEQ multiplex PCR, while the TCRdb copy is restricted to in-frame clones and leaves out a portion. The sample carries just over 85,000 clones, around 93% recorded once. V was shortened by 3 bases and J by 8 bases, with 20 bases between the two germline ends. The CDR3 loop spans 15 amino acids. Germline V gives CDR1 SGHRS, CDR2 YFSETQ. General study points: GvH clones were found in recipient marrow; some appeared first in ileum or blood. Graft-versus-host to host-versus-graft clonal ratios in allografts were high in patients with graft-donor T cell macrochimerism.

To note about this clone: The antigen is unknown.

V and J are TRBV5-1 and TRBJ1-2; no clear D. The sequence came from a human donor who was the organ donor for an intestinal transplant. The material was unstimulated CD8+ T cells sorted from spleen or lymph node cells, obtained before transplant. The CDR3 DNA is TGCGCCAGCAGCTACACAGTACAGAGATTAGACGGCTACACCTTC. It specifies CASSYTVQRLDGYTF.